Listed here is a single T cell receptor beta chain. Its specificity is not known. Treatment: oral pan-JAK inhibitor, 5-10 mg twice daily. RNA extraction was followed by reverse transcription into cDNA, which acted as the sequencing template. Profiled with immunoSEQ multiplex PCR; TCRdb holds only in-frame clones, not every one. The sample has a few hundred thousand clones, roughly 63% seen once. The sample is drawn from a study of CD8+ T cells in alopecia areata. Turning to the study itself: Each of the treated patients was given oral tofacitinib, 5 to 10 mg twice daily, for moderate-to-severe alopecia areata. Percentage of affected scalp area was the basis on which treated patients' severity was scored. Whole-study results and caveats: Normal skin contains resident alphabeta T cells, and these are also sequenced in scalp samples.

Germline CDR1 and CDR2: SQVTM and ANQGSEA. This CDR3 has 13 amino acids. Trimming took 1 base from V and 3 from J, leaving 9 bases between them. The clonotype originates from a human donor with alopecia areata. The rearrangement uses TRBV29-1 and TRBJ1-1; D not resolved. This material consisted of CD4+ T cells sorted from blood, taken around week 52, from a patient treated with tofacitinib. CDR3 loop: CSVEGLMDTEAFF. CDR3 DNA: TGCAGCGTTGAAGGCCTAATGGACACTGAAGCTTTCTTT.